This passage covers 18 T cell receptor beta chains from one sample sequenced in a study of T cells in localized non-small cell lung cancer. The method was immunoSEQ multiplex PCR; TCRdb's version includes in-frame clones alone and lacks a portion of them. The data contain roughly 71,000 clones, roughly nine tenths of them singletons. This specimen was peripheral blood, taken before any cancer treatment. All receptors come from a male donor older than 55 with stage III squamous cell lung carcinoma.

This chain connects TRBV2 to TRBJ2-7; 8 nucleotides line up with TRBD1. The J segment lost 3 bases and the V segment lost 4 bases, leaving 2 bases of the junction unmatched. The CDR3 is 13 residues long. Germline assignment: CDR1 SNHLY and CDR2 FYNNEI. In nucleotides, the CDR3 is TGTGCCAGCAGTGGAGACAGGGGCTACGAGCAGTACGTC. This codes for CASSGDRGYEQYV.

This clone has only a few counts. CDR3 DNA sequence: TGCGCCAGCAGCTTTCAGGGATATGAGCAGTTCTTC. It translates to CASSFQGYEQFF. The genes are TRBV5-1 and TRBJ2-1; tentatively, D is TRBD1 (5 bases). The CDR3 contains 12 residues. The V and J ends lost 2 bases and 8 bases respectively, with 8 bases between them. Germline CDR1 reads SGHRS; CDR2 reads YFSETQ. Looking up the rest from reference TRBV5-1 and TRBJ2-1 gives the full variable domain: KAGVTQTPRYLIKTRGQQVTLSCSPISGHRSVSWYQQTPGQGLQFLFEYFSETQRNKGNFPGRFSGRQFSNSRSEMNVSTLELGDSALYLCASSFQGYEQFFGPGTRLTVL.

This rearrangement joins TRBV2 to TRBJ2-5; 8 bases agree with TRBD2. Germline V gene data show CDR1 as SNHLY and CDR2 as FYNNEI. The CDR3 contains 16 residues. V lost 4 bases to trimming and J lost 5 bases; unmatched junction nucleotides: 12. CDR3 region: CASSGQFSGARETQYF. Written as DNA, the CDR3 is TGTGCCAGCAGTGGTCAATTTAGCGGGGCCCGGGAGACCCAGTACTTC.

In nucleotides, the CDR3 is TGCGCCAGCAGTCCAGAAGCGGGGGTCTACACCGGGGAGCTGTTTTTT. Translated: CASSPEAGVYTGELFF. This sequence joins TRBV10-2 and TRBJ2-2; 8 nucleotides line up with TRBD2. Germline V gene lookup returns CDR1 WSHSY and CDR2 SAAADI. With 5 bases clipped from V and 3 bases from J, the junction kept 8 bases outside the gene matches. This CDR3 has 16 amino acids.

This chain connects TRBV6-6 to TRBJ1-1; D is unclear. V lost 7 bases and J lost 8, with 11 bases in between. The germline V gene has CDR1 MNHNY and CDR2 SVGAGI (reference sequence). CDR3 length: 11 residues. In nucleotides, the CDR3 is TGTGCCAGCAAACAGACATCAGAAGCTTTCTTT. Protein: CASKQTSEAFF.

The V and J genes are TRBV25-1 and TRBJ1-5; D unclear. The CDR3 spans 16 residues. Germline V gene sequence: CDR1 MGHDK, CDR2 SYGVNS. The V end lost 1 base, the J end lost 15 bases, and 25 bases lay between the germline ends. The CDR3 region has the DNA TGTGCCAGCAGTGAATTCAGGACGGACCAGCAATCCGACCGGCATTTT. It is translated as CASSEFRTDQQSDRHF.

This chain uses TRBV30 with TRBJ2-5; 10 nucleotides agree with TRBD1. CDR1 is GTSNPN and CDR2 is SVGIG in the germline V gene (reference sequence). There are 13 residues in the CDR3. V gave up 2 bases and J gave up 4 bases; unmatched junction bases: 1. The CDR3 protein is CAWSRTGGETQYF. The CDR3 DNA reads as TGTGCCTGGAGTCGGACAGGGGGAGAGACCCAGTACTTC.

This clone occurred once. The chain employs TRBV6-1 and TRBJ1-2, with unresolved D. Germline V gives CDR1 MNHNS, CDR2 SASEGT. This CDR3 comprises 12 residues. Trimming took off 7 bases at V and 1 base at J, with 7 bases between the two ends. As DNA, the CDR3 is TGTGCCAGCATCAAGGTTAACTATGGCTACACCTTC. It specifies CASIKVNYGYTF.

This rearrangement joins TRBV7-2 to TRBJ1-6; D is undetermined. This CDR3 has 15 residues. CDR1 is SGHTA, CDR2 FQGNSA, per germline. With 4 bases removed from V and 0 bases from J, the gap between germline ends came to 7 bases. This chain's CDR3 is CASSSAISYNSPLHF. For the CDR3, the DNA is TGTGCCAGCAGCTCCGCCATCTCCTATAATTCACCCCTCCACTTT.

This rearrangement joins TRBV30 to TRBJ2-5, with D tentatively TRBD1 or TRBD2 (5 bases each). Germline V gives CDR1 GTSNPN, CDR2 SVGIG (reference sequence). With 0 bases removed from V and 3 bases from J, the gap between germline ends came to 17 bases. The CDR3 spans 16 residues. This CDR3 is CAWSVSGTEYKETQYF. The CDR3 DNA reads as TGTGCCTGGAGTGTGTCTGGGACCGAATATAAAGAGACCCAGTACTTC.

The chain links TRBV30 to TRBJ2-5; tentative D call: TRBD1 (6 bases). The CDR3 sequence is 13 residues long. The V and J ends lost 2 bases and 5 bases respectively, with 12 bases between them. Germline CDR1 GTSNPN, CDR2 SVGIG (reference sequence). CDR3 DNA: TGTGCCTGGAGTCAGGGGTTAGAGGAGACCCAGTACTTC. Translation: CAWSQGLEETQYF.

This clone was seen a handful of times. This sequence joins TRBV25-1 and TRBJ2-2; TRBD1 might be the D (6 bases). The CDR3 consists of 17 residues. CDR1 is MGHDK, CDR2 SYGVNS, per germline. V gave up 1 base and J gave up 0 bases, with 12 bases separating them. In nucleotides, the CDR3 is TGTGCCAGCAGTGAATCGGTTAGACAGGCGAACACCGGGGAGCTGTTTTTT. Translation: CASSESVRQANTGELFF.

This chain uses TRBV7-6 with TRBJ1-4; D gene unclear. With 0 bases removed from V and 6 bases from J, the gap between germline ends came to 8 bases. The CDR3 totals 14 residues. CDR1 is SGHVS, CDR2 FNYEAQ, per germline. Here the CDR3 reads CASSLAGLDEKLFF. The CDR3, as DNA: TGTGCCAGCAGCTTAGCAGGGCTTGATGAAAAACTGTTTTTT.

V is TRBV7-3 and J is TRBJ2-1; D is ambiguous. The V end lost 2 bases, the J end lost 10 bases, and 12 bases lay between the germline ends. This CDR3 spans 13 amino acids. Germline V gives CDR1 SGHTA, CDR2 FQGTGA. The CDR3 spells CASSLGVASEQFF. CDR3 DNA sequence: TGTGCCAGCAGCTTAGGGGTAGCATCCGAGCAGTTCTTC. The full variable domain, in which reference TRBV7-3 and TRBJ2-1 provide the parts outside the CDR3, is GAGVSQTPSNKVTEKGKYVELRCDPISGHTALYWYRQSLGQGPEFLIYFQGTGAADDSGLPNDRFFAVRPEGSVSTLKIQRTERGDSAVYLCASSLGVASEQFFGPGTRLTVL.

In this sample, this clone turned up once. The CDR3 DNA is TGTGCCAGCAGCTTACGCAGGGGACAGACTGGAAACACCATATATTTT. It translates to CASSLRRGQTGNTIYF. The rearrangement uses TRBV7-2 and TRBJ1-3, with 7 nucleotides matching TRBD1. Germline V gives CDR1 SGHTA, CDR2 FQGNSA. This CDR3 spans 16 amino acids. V trimming: 2 bases; J trimming: 2 bases; junction bases outside the gene matches: 6.

The chain is built from TRBV5-4 and TRBJ1-3, with 8 bases matching TRBD1. CDR1 SGHNT and CDR2 YYREEE come from the germline V gene (reference sequence). Unmatched junction bases numbered 10, after V lost 4 bases and J lost 4 bases. There are 16 residues in the CDR3. The CDR3 sequence is CASSLTQGAGGNTIYF. The CDR3 nucleotides read TGTGCCAGCAGCCTAACCCAGGGGGCGGGCGGAAACACCATATATTTT.

The J gene is TRBJ2-3, the V gene TRBV11-3; D uncertain. The CDR3 extends over 13 amino acids. Per the germline V gene, CDR1 is SGHNT and CDR2 is YENEEA. V lost 0 bases, J lost 9 bases, and 10 bases lay in between. DNA for the CDR3: TGTGCCAGCAGCTTAGATTTGAGTCACACGCAGTATTTT. Translating it yields CASSLDLSHTQYF.

V is TRBV5-1 and J is TRBJ1-4; D is unclear. The CDR3 is made up of 15 amino acids. Trimming cost V 0 bases and J 4 bases, with 10 bases left between them. Germline loops: CDR1 SGHRS, CDR2 YFSETQ. The CDR3: CASSLAVQSNEKLFF. The CDR3 bases are TGCGCCAGCAGCTTGGCCGTGCAGAGTAATGAAAAACTGTTTTTT.